Included here is one T cell receptor (beta chain) sequence, with context. Its antigen remains unidentified. Germline assignment: CDR1 KGHSH and CDR2 LQKENI. V lost 3 bases and J lost 5, with 13 bases in between. The CDR3 spans 14 residues. No infections or other immune events were documented during collection. This sample stems from a study of identifying expanded T cells in peripheral blood. Findings and limits, study-wide: Approximately two-week clone count variance significantly increased as total template count grew.

Profiling relied on immunoSEQ multiplex PCR, and the TCRdb table lists in-frame clones only, not all of them. The sample gives approximately 110,000 clones, 85% to 90% of which show up once; less than 20% is in the top ten. Sequences were obtained from blood. The TCR comes from a person between 18 and 70 years old in good health. The V and J genes are TRBV18 and TRBJ2-5; tentative D call: TRBD1 (5 bases). CDR3 sequence: CASSPRTMVETQYF. CDR3 nucleotide sequence: TGTGCCAGCTCACCGCGGACAATGGTGGAGACCCAGTACTTC.